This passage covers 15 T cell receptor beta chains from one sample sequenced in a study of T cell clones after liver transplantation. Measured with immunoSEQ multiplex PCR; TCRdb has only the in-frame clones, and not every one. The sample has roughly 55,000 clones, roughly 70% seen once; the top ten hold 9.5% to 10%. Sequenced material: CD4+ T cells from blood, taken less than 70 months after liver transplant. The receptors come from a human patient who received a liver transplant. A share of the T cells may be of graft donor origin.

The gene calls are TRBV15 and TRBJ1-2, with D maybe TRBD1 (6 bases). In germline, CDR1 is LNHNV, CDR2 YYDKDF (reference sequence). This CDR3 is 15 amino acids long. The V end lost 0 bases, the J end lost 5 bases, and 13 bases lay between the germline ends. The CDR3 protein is CATSRERGTVYGYTF. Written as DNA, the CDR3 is TGTGCCACCAGCAGAGAGAGGGGGACGGTGTATGGCTACACCTTC. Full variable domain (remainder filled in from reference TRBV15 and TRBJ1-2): DAMVIQNPRYQVTQFGKPVTLSCSQTLNHNVMYWYQQKSSQAPKLLFHYYDKDFNNEADTPDNFQSRRPNTSFCFLDIRSPGLGDTAMYLCATSRERGTVYGYTFGSGTRLTVV.

CDR3 in amino acids: CASSLQGAYNEQFF. The CDR3 nucleotides are TGTGCCAGCAGCTTACAGGGGGCCTACAATGAGCAGTTCTTC. This chain links TRBV5-6 with TRBJ2-1; 8 nucleotides align to TRBD1. CDR3 length: 14 amino acids. V lost 2 bases, J lost 2 bases, and 0 bases stayed unmatched. The V gene's germline CDR1 is SGHDT and CDR2 YYEEEE. The entire variable domain, with the rest obtained from reference TRBV5-6 and TRBJ2-1, is as follows: DAGVTQSPTHLIKTRGQQVTLRCSPKSGHDTVSWYQQALGQGPQFIFQYYEEEERQRGNFPDRFSGHQFPNYSSELNVNALLLGDSALYLCASSLQGAYNEQFFGPGTRLTVL.

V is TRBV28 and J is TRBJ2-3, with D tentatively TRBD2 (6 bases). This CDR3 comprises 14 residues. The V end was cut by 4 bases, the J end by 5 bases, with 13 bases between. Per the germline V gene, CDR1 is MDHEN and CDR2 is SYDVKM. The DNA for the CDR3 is TGTGCCAGCAGTTGGGGACTCCGCGGAGATACGCAGTATTTT. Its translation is CASSWGLRGDTQYF. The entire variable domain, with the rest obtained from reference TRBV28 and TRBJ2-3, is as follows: DVKVTQSSRYLVKRTGEKVFLECVQDMDHENMFWYRQDPGLGLRLIYFSYDVKMKEKGDIPEGYSVSREKKERFSLILESASTNQTSMYLCASSWGLRGDTQYFGPGTRLTVL.

Here the CDR3 DNA reads TGTGCCAGCACCCAAGACAGGACATCCACTGAAGCTTTCTTT. Translating it yields CASTQDRTSTEAFF. The gene calls are TRBV2 and TRBJ1-1; weak D call: TRBD1 (6 bases). The germline V gene has CDR1 SNHLY and CDR2 FYNNEI. V was cut by 7 bases and J by 4 bases, with 16 bases left in between. CDR3 length: 14 amino acids.

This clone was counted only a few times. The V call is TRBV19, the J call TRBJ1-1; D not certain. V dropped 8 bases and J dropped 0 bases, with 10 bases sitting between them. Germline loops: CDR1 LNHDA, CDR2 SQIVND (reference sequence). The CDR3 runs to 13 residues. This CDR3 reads CASLAPMNTEAFF. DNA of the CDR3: TGTGCCAGTTTGGCCCCTATGAACACTGAAGCTTTCTTT.

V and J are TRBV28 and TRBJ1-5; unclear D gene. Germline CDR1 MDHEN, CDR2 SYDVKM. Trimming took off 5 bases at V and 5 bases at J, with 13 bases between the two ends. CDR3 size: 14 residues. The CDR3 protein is CASSPWTSHQPQHF. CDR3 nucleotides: TGTGCCAGCAGTCCCTGGACGTCTCATCAGCCCCAGCATTTT.

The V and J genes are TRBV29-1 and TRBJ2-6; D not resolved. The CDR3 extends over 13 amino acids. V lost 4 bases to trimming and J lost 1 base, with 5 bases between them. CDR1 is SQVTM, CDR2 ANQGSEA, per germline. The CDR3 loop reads CSVARSGANVLTF. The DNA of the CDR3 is TGCAGCGTTGCAAGGTCTGGGGCCAACGTCCTGACTTTC.

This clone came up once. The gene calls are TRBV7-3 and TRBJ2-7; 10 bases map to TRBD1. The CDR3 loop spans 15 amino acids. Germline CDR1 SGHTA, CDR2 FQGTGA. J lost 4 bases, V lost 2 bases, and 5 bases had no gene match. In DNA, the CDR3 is TGTGCCAGCAGCTTAGACCCGGGACAGGGGTACGAGCAGTACTTC. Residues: CASSLDPGQGYEQYF.

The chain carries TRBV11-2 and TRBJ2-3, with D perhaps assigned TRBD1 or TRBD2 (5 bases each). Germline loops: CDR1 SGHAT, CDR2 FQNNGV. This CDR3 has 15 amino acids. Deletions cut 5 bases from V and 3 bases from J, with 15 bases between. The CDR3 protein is CASSQLRGETDTQYF. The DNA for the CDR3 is TGTGCCAGCAGCCAATTAAGGGGAGAGACAGATACGCAGTATTTT.

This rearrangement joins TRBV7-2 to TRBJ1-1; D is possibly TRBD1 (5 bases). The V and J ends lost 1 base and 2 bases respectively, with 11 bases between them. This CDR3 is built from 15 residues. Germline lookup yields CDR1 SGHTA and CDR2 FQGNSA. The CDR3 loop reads CASSLGGGGNTEAFF. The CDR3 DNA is TGTGCCAGCAGCTTAGGCGGGGGGGGAAACACTGAAGCTTTCTTT.

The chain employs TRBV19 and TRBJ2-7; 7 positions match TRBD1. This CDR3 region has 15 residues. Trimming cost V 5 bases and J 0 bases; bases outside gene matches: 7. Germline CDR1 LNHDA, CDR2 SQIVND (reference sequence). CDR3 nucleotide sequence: TGTGCCAGTAGTCTTCGAGGGGGCCTCTCCTACGAGCAGTACTTC. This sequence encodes CASSLRGGLSYEQYF.

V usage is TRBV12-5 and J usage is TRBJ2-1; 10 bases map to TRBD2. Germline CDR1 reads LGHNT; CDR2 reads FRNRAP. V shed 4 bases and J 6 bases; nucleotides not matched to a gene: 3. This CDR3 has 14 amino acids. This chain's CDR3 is CASGSSGGANEQFF. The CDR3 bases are TGTGCTAGTGGTTCAAGCGGGGGGGCCAATGAGCAGTTCTTC.

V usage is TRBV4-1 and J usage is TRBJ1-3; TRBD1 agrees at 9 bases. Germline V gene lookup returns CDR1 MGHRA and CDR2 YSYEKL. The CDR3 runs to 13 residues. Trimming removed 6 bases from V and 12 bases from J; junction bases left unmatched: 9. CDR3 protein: CASSLGRDRDIYF. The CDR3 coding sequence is TGCGCCAGCAGTTTAGGTCGGGACAGGGACATATATTTT.

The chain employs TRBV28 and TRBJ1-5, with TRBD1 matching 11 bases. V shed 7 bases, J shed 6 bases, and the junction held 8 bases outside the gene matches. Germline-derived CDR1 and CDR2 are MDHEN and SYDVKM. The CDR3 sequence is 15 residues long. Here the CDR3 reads CASNPGTGGIQPQHF. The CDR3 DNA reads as TGTGCCAGCAATCCCGGGACAGGGGGTATTCAGCCCCAGCATTTT. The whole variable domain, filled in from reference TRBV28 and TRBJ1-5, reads DVKVTQSSRYLVKRTGEKVFLECVQDMDHENMFWYRQDPGLGLRLIYFSYDVKMKEKGDIPEGYSVSREKKERFSLILESASTNQTSMYLCASNPGTGGIQPQHFGDGTRLSIL.

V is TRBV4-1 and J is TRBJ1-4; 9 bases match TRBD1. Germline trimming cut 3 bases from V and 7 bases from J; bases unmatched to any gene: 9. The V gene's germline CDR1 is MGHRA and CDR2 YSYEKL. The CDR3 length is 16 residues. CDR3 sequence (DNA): TGCGCCAGCAGCCAGCCCAACAGGGGGCAACGTGAAAAACTGTTTTTT. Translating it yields CASSQPNRGQREKLFF.